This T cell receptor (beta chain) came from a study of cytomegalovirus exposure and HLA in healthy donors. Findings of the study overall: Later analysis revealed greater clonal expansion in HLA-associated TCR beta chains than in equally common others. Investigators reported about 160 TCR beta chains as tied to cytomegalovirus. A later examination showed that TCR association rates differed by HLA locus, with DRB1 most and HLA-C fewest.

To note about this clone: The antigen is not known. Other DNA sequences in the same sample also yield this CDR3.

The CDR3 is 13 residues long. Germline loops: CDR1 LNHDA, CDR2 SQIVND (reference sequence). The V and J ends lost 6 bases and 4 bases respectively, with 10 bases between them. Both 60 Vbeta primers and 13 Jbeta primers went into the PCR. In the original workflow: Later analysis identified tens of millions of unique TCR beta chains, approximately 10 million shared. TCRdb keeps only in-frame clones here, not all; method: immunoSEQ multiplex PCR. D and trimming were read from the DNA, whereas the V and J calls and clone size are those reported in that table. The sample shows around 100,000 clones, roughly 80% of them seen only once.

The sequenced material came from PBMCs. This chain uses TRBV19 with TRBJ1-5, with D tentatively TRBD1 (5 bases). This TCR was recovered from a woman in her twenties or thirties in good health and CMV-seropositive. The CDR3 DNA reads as TGTGCCAGTAGGCCCCGGGGGAATCAGCCCCAGCATTTT. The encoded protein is CASRPRGNQPQHF.